These 31 T cell receptor beta chains were all obtained from the same sample, sequenced in a study of T cell repertoires in cytomegalovirus infection. TCRdb re-derived calls from the reads in MiXCR, one entry per CDR3 protein. The table includes roughly 500,000 distinct CDR3 sequences, approximately 17% detected once. Sequenced sample: CD8+ T cells from PBMCs. The receptor source for this set is a human donor in good health (CMV status not recorded). Some clones in this sample may be carry-over from other donors' samples.

Note on this clonotype: This may stem from a read error, because a much larger clone lies one nucleotide away. The J gene is TRBJ2-2, the V gene TRBV12-3 or TRBV12-4; perhaps TRBD2 as D (7 bases). The CDR3 runs 13 residues. The CDR3 nucleotides are TGTGCCAGCGGAGGGGGGGTCACCGGGGTGCTGTTTTTT. This sequence encodes CASGGGVTGVLFF.

In regard to this clonotype: This may arise from a read error, as a much more abundant clone is one base away. This chain uses TRBV4-1 with TRBJ2-7; TRBD2 matches at 8 bases. The CDR3 runs 15 residues. Germline V CDR1 and CDR2: MGHRA, YSYEKL. CDR3 sequence: CANSQDRGGGYEQYF. Here the CDR3 DNA reads TGCGCCAACAGCCAAGATCGGGGGGGCGGTTACGAGCAGTACTTC.

This clonotype was counted many times. The V call is TRBV12-3 or TRBV12-4, the J call TRBJ1-2; D possibly corresponds to TRBD1 (5 bases). The CDR3 is 14 amino acids. With 7 bases removed from V and 3 bases from J, the gap between germline ends came to 15 bases. The chain's CDR3 is CASKPPGPHYGYTF. The CDR3 coding sequence is TGTGCCAGCAAACCTCCGGGACCGCACTATGGCTACACCTTC.

Many counts were recorded for this clonotype. V and J are TRBV30 and TRBJ1-1; maybe TRBD1 (5 bases). From germline, CDR1 is GTSNPN and CDR2 SVGIG (reference sequence). The CDR3 runs 13 residues. The V end was cut by 0 bases, the J end by 4 bases, with 9 bases between. Written as DNA, the CDR3 is TGTGCCTGGAGTGTGGGGGTCGGCACTGAAGCTTTCTTT. It yields the protein CAWSVGVGTEAFF.

This clonotype was picked up a small number of times. The genes are TRBV4-1 and TRBJ2-1, with a possible D match to TRBD2 (5 bases). The CDR3 consists of 17 residues. The germline gives CDR1 MGHRA, CDR2 YSYEKL. Trimming cost V 0 bases and J 2 bases, with 14 bases left between them. CDR3 nucleotides: TGCGCCAGCAGCCAAGAGAGAGGGCCCCTCACCTACAATGAGCAGTTCTTC. It codes for CASSQERGPLTYNEQFF.

The gene calls are TRBV6-5 and TRBJ2-1; D may be TRBD2 (6 bases). This CDR3 is built from 14 residues. Germline V gene sequence: CDR1 MNHEY, CDR2 SVGAGI. V was trimmed by 4 bases and J by 1 base, leaving 8 bases between them. This chain's CDR3 is CASSCSGSYNEQFF. For the CDR3, the DNA is TGTGCCAGCAGTTGTAGCGGATCCTACAATGAGCAGTTCTTC.

This clonotype was seen at least ten times. The chain employs TRBV19 and TRBJ2-7; D call uncertain. Trimming took 3 bases from V and 0 from J, leaving 9 bases between them. The CDR3 has 14 amino acids. The germline V gene encodes CDR1 LNHDA and CDR2 SQIVND (reference sequence). In DNA form, the CDR3 reads TGTGCCAGTAGTATCGGCGGACGCTCCTACGAGCAGTACTTC. Translating gives CASSIGGRSYEQYF.

This clonotype appeared a few times. V gene TRBV2 combines with J gene TRBJ2-5; TRBD2 might be the D (7 bases). CDR1 is SNHLY, CDR2 FYNNEI, per germline. The length of the CDR3 is 16 residues. Trimming stripped 7 bases from V and 2 bases from J, with 20 bases between. The CDR3 DNA follows: TGTGCCAGCACTAAGGGGGTTTGGCGGGAGCAAGAGACCCAGTACTTC. Protein sequence: CASTKGVWREQETQYF.

This clonotype was found many times. The rearrangement links TRBV23-1 to TRBJ1-5; possibly TRBD1 for D (5 bases). TRBV23-1 carries the ORF label, with uncertain function. Trimming cost V 3 bases and J 0 bases, with 24 bases left between them. The CDR3 runs to 20 residues. CDR3 nucleotides: TGCGCCAGCAGTCACCCCCAAACAGGACACATAAGCCATAGCAATCAGCCCCAGCATTTT. It specifies CASSHPQTGHISHSNQPQHF.

This clonotype was counted many times. The genes are TRBV11-2 and TRBJ2-7; TRBD1 aligns across 8 bases. CDR3 length: 14 amino acids. Germline CDR1 reads SGHAT; CDR2 reads FQNNGV. The J segment lost 5 bases and the V segment lost 1 base, leaving 4 bases of the junction unmatched. CDR3 coding DNA: TGTGCCAGCAGCTTAGGCCAGGGGGCTCACGAGCAGTACTTC. This codes for CASSLGQGAHEQYF. Complete variable domain (other parts from reference TRBV11-2 and TRBJ2-7): EAGVAQSPRYKIIEKRQSVAFWCNPISGHATLYWYQQILGQGPKLLIQFQNNGVVDDSQLPKDRFSAERLKGVDSTLKIQPAKLEDSAVYLCASSLGQGAHEQYFGPGTRLTVT.

The rearrangement joins TRBV20-1 to TRBJ2-1; no definite D call. CDR1 and CDR2 from the germline V gene are DFQATT and SNEGSKA (reference sequence). This CDR3 has 13 residues. Trimming took off 1 base at V and 7 bases at J, with 11 bases between the two ends. For the CDR3, the DNA is TGCAGTGCTAGAGTGGTTAGCAAAAATGAGCAGTTCTTC. Protein sequence: CSARVVSKNEQFF.

Many counts were recorded for this clonotype. This chain joins TRBV7-9 and TRBJ1-6, with D tentatively TRBD1 (5 bases). The CDR3 length is 14 residues. Trimming took 1 base from V and 6 from J, leaving 7 bases between them. Germline-derived CDR1 and CDR2 are SEHNR and FQNEAQ (reference sequence). The CDR3 DNA reads as TGTGCCAGCAGCTTAGTTGGGGGTAATTCACCCCTCCACTTT. This sequence encodes CASSLVGGNSPLHF.

This clonotype was observed a few times. The chain couples TRBV5-1 to TRBJ2-7; a possible D gene is TRBD1 (5 bases). The CDR3 contains 14 residues. The germline gives CDR1 SGHRS, CDR2 YFSETQ. With 4 bases removed from V and 2 bases from J, the gap between germline ends came to 13 bases. CDR3 nucleotides: TGCGCCAGCAGCGAGACAGAGTCGCCCTACGAGCAGTACTTC. Translation gives CASSETESPYEQYF.

This clonotype was counted between two and nine times. This rearrangement joins TRBV4-1 to TRBJ2-3, with 10 bases lining up with TRBD1. Germline V CDR1 and CDR2: MGHRA, YSYEKL. V was clipped by 1 base and J by 1 base; unmatched bases: 8. The CDR3 is 18 residues long. The CDR3 bases are TGCGCCAGCAGCCAAGCAGGTGGGACAGGGGCTCGCACAGATACGCAGTATTTT. Encoded protein: CASSQAGGTGARTDTQYF.

This clonotype was seen many times. The chain couples TRBV7-9 to TRBJ1-3; unclear D gene. The V gene lost 5 bases and the J gene lost 4 bases, with 9 bases spanning the gap. From germline, CDR1 is SEHNR and CDR2 FQNEAQ (reference sequence). The CDR3 extends over 13 amino acids. The CDR3: CASSLGRGNTIYF. The CDR3 DNA sequence: TGTGCCAGCAGCCTAGGCCGCGGAAACACCATATATTTT. The full variable domain, in which reference TRBV7-9 and TRBJ1-3 provide the parts outside the CDR3, is DTGVSQNPRHKITKRGQNVTFRCDPISEHNRLYWYRQTLGQGPEFLTYFQNEAQLEKSRLLSDRFSAERPKGSFSTLEIQRTEQGDSAMYLCASSLGRGNTIYFGEGSWLTVV.

There are many counts of this clonotype. J is TRBJ1-1 and V is TRBV28; no definite D call. V was pared by 4 bases and J by 1 base, with 10 bases between. Germline CDR1 is MDHEN and CDR2 is SYDVKM. This CDR3 comprises 14 residues. This CDR3 reads CASSSLDENTEAFF. The CDR3 DNA is TGTGCCAGCAGTTCCCTCGACGAGAACACTGAAGCTTTCTTT.

This clonotype was seen repeatedly, ten times or more. V gene TRBV7-8 combines with J gene TRBJ2-7, with 7 bases aligning to TRBD1. Germline trimming cut 1 base from V and 6 bases from J; bases unmatched to any gene: 0. Germline V CDR1 and CDR2: SGHVS, FQNEAQ. This CDR3 has 12 amino acids. The CDR3 here is CASSLDRGEQYF. The DNA for the CDR3 is TGTGCCAGCAGCTTAGACAGGGGCGAGCAGTACTTC. The variable domain in full, with the rest retrieved from reference TRBV7-8 and TRBJ2-7, is GAGVSQSPRYKVAKRGQDVALRCDPISGHVSLFWYQQALGQGPEFLTYFQNEAQLDKSGLPSDRFFAERPEGSVSTLKIQRTQQEDSAVYLCASSLDRGEQYFGPGTRLTVT.

This clonotype has a handful of counts. The rearrangement uses TRBV24-1 and TRBJ1-5; TRBD1 aligns across 7 bases. The CDR3 is 12 amino acids. V shed 10 bases, J shed 4 bases, and the junction held 3 bases outside the gene matches. Germline V CDR1 and CDR2: KGHDR, SFDVKD. The CDR3 protein is CATVQGNQPQHF. For the CDR3, the DNA is TGTGCCACTGTACAGGGGAATCAGCCCCAGCATTTT.

The V gene is TRBV6-1, the J gene TRBJ2-7; the D gene is possibly TRBD1 (6 bases). The germline V and J ends were trimmed by 0 bases and 7 bases, with 16 bases remaining between them. Per the germline V gene, CDR1 is MNHNS and CDR2 is SASEGT. CDR3 length: 15 amino acids. The CDR3 here is CASSEALGTTGEQYF. CDR3 DNA sequence: TGTGCCAGCAGTGAAGCGCTGGGGACAACCGGAGAGCAGTACTTC.

This clonotype has ten or more counts. Written as DNA, the CDR3 is TGTGCCAGCTTCCTCCCGTACGGGAGAGGAGAGACCCAGTACTTC. Its protein product is CASFLPYGRGETQYF. This chain joins TRBV7-8 and TRBJ2-5, with D possibly matching TRBD2 (6 bases). There are 15 residues in the CDR3. The V gene lost 8 bases and the J gene lost 4 bases, with 20 bases spanning the gap. Germline V CDR1 and CDR2: SGHVS, FQNEAQ.

This clonotype has just a few counts. The CDR3 nucleotides read TGTGCCAGTAGTACAGGGAAGGCGGAAGCTTTCTTT. Its translation is CASSTGKAEAFF. This sequence joins TRBV19 and TRBJ1-1, with D possibly TRBD1 on 5 matching bases. The germline gives CDR1 LNHDA, CDR2 SQIVND (reference sequence). This CDR3 has 12 residues. V was clipped by 4 bases and J by 8 bases, with 11 bases between them. The full variable domain, with the rest looked up from reference TRBV19 and TRBJ1-1, is DGGITQSPKYLFRKEGQNVTLSCEQNLNHDAMYWYRQDPGQGLRLIYYSQIVNDFQKGDIAEGYSVSREKKESFPLTVTSAQKNPTAFYLCASSTGKAEAFFGQGTRLTVV.

Only a few counts were recorded for this clonotype. The chain has TRBV10-2 and TRBJ2-3; 7 bases match TRBD1. The germline gives CDR1 WSHSY, CDR2 SAAADI. The CDR3 is made up of 13 amino acids. V dropped 9 bases and J dropped 2; count of bases not matched to a gene: 5. Here the CDR3 reads CARATGVTDTQYF. CDR3 DNA: TGCGCCAGGGCCACAGGGGTCACAGATACGCAGTATTTT.

This clonotype occurred many times. V is TRBV6-1 and J is TRBJ1-5; D is unresolved. This CDR3 comprises 15 residues. The V gene lost 4 bases and the J gene lost 2 bases, with 12 bases spanning the gap. Germline V CDR1 and CDR2: MNHNS, SASEGT. This CDR3 is CASSGRHLGNQPQHF. The CDR3 coding sequence is TGTGCCAGCAGTGGCCGGCACCTGGGCAATCAGCCCCAGCATTTT.

There are a few counts of this clonotype. The chain has TRBV28 and TRBJ1-2; TRBD1 might be the D (5 bases). The CDR3 contains 14 residues. The V and J ends lost 2 bases and 5 bases respectively, with 12 bases between them. In germline, CDR1 is MDHEN, CDR2 SYDVKM. The CDR3 nucleotides read TGTGCCAGCAGTTTAATTGACAGCTATTATGGCTACACCTTC. Its translation is CASSLIDSYYGYTF.

This clonotype came up a few times. The chain combines TRBV10-3 with TRBJ2-1; TRBD1 agrees at 9 bases. The J segment lost 4 bases and the V segment lost 1 base, leaving 5 bases of the junction unmatched. This CDR3 spans 16 amino acids. The germline V gene has CDR1 ENHRY and CDR2 SYGVKD. CDR3 in amino acids: CAISEWDRAEYNEQFF. The DNA of the CDR3 is TGTGCCATCAGTGAGTGGGACAGGGCCGAATACAATGAGCAGTTCTTC.

This clonotype was counted ten times or more. The chain combines TRBV6-1 with TRBJ2-7; 7 bases line up with TRBD1. The germline gives CDR1 MNHNS, CDR2 SASEGT. The CDR3 spans 16 residues. The J segment lost 2 bases and the V segment lost 7 bases, leaving 14 bases of the junction unmatched. The CDR3 coding sequence is TGTGCCAGCAACCCTTTCCTGGGCACAGGGGCCTACGAGCAGTACTTC. Encoded protein: CASNPFLGTGAYEQYF.

The sample holds many counts of this clonotype. The chain recombines TRBV7-9 with TRBJ1-2, with 12 bases matching TRBD1. CDR1 is SEHNR and CDR2 is FQNEAQ in the germline V gene (reference sequence). The CDR3 consists of 18 residues. V lost 6 bases to trimming and J lost 1 base; unmatched junction nucleotides: 12. The DNA of the CDR3 is TGTGCCAGCAGTTCCCGGGACAGGGGGCCTAAACTTAACTATGGCTACACCTTC. Protein sequence: CASSSRDRGPKLNYGYTF.

This clonotype was detected many times. This rearrangement joins TRBV12-3 or TRBV12-4 to TRBJ2-3; weak D call: TRBD2 (6 bases). Trimming pared 1 base from V and 0 bases from J, leaving 11 bases between. This CDR3 has 16 residues. The CDR3 is CASSLDAGFSTDTQYF. As DNA, the CDR3 is TGTGCCAGCAGTTTAGACGCGGGGTTTAGCACAGATACGCAGTATTTT.

This clonotype was counted only a few times. A much bigger clone sits one base away, suggesting this may be a read error. The rearrangement uses TRBV7-6 and TRBJ2-3; TRBD2 matches at 7 bases. Germline V CDR1 and CDR2: SGHVS, FNYEAQ. This CDR3 contains 16 residues. CDR3 DNA: TGTGCCAACAGCTACACCTCGCGGGAGTGGGAAGATACGCAGTATTTT. Protein: CANSYTSREWEDTQYF.

The sample holds many counts of this clonotype. The rearrangement links TRBV2 to TRBJ1-4; possible D gene TRBD1, 6 bases. The CDR3 covers 14 residues. Looked up from germline, CDR1 is SNHLY and CDR2 is FYNNEI. V was shortened by 10 bases and J by 8 bases, with 20 bases between the two germline ends. The CDR3 region is CATLTQGTDEKLFF. The CDR3 DNA reads TGTGCCACATTAACCCAGGGGACGGACGAAAAACTGTTTTTT. Full variable domain (outside the CDR3, taken from reference TRBV2 and TRBJ1-4): EPEVTQTPSHQVTQMGQEVILRCVPISNHLYFYWYRQILGQKVEFLVSFYNNEISEKSEIFDDQFSVERPDGSNFTLKIRSTKLEDSAMYFCATLTQGTDEKLFFGSGTQLSVL.

This clonotype was detected only a few times. This rearrangement joins TRBV29-1 to TRBJ2-5; TRBD2 might be the D (6 bases). Trimming cost V 3 bases and J 2 bases, with 19 bases left between them. This CDR3 contains 16 residues. CDR1 SQVTM and CDR2 ANQGSEA come from the germline V gene. CDR3 nucleotide sequence: TGCAGCGTTGACCGACGGGCGGGGATACTACAAGAGACCCAGTACTTC. Amino acids: CSVDRRAGILQETQYF.